Listed here is a single TCR beta chain. Its antigen is not known. This specimen belongs to a study of CD8+CD57+ T cells in acquired aplastic anemia. Findings of the study overall: Sharing between patients and controls was observed for twenty-nine CD8+ CDR3 sequences.

This CDR3 comprises 13 residues. Per germline, CDR1 KGHDR and CDR2 SFDVKD. V lost 10 bases and J lost 3, with 15 bases in between. Sequencing involved patients with CD8+CD57+ cell expansion previously shown by flow cytometry. No therapy was given to patients before blood sampling. Profiling that covered TCR beta VDJ and CDR3 relied on genomic DNA as its template. Each CDR3 protein is one row after TCRdb ran MiXCR on the reads. The sample includes 150,000 to 180,000 distinct CDR3 sequences, about 48% of them seen just once. The chain has TRBV24-1 and TRBJ2-7, with D possibly being TRBD2 (5 bases). The sequencing input was sorted CD4+, CD8+, or CD8+CD57+ T cells (not recorded which) from PBMCs. This TCR was sampled from a human donor with aplastic anemia. The CDR3 nucleotides read TGTGCCACTGCCCGCGGGTTAGGCTACGAGCAGTACTTC. Translated, it gives CATARGLGYEQYF.